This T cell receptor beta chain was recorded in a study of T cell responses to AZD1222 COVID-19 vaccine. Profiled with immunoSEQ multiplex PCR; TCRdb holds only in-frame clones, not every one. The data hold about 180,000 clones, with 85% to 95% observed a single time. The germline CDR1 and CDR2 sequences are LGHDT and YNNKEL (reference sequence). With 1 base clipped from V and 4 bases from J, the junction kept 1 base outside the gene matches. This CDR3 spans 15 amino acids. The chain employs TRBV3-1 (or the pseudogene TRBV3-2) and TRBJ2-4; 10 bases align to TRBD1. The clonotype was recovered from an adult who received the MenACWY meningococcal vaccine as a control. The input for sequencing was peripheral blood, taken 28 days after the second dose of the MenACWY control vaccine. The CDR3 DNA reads TGTGCCAGCAGCCAAGGGGGACAGGGGAAAAACATTCAGTACTTC. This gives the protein CASSQGGQGKNIQYF.